The clone carrying this T cell receptor beta chain was detected ten times or more. This specimen belongs to a study of kidney transplant recipient with SARS-CoV-2 infection. A single record per CDR3 protein comes from TCRdb applying MiXCR to the reads. The sample holds fewer than 250,000 distinct CDR3 sequences, 25% to 35% seen once. The CDR3 runs 15 residues. V dropped 3 bases and J dropped 5; count of bases not matched to a gene: 11. Germline assignment: CDR1 SQVTM and CDR2 ANQGSEA. This sequence originates from a male patient between 25 and 40 years old who had COVID-19 and was a kidney transplant recipient. T cells may partly derive from the graft donor. This chain uses TRBV29-1 with TRBJ1-1; 8 bases align to TRBD1. Sequences were derived from a blood sample, sampled at baseline and between days 110 and 120 from a kidney transplant recipient. This chain's CDR3 is CSVDRTGIIGTEAFF. The CDR3 DNA follows: TGCAGCGTTGACCGGACAGGGATAATTGGGACTGAAGCTTTCTTT.